Sequencing of this T cell receptor (beta chain) was carried out in a study of T cell responses to AZD1222 COVID-19 vaccine (dated by TCRdb to the early 2020s). At the level of the whole study: AZD1222 recipients given second doses at about 4 weeks or at about 12 weeks were pooled, since spike-specific TCR depth and breadth were not found to differ between the two schedules. A total of 233 trial participants underwent TCR sequencing, of whom roughly 210 had received two doses of AZD1222 and some 25 had received two doses of the MenACWY control vaccine. Trial participants were enrolled by age into 18-55, 56-69 and 70-plus year subgroups, with roughly 150, 30 and 60 TCR-sequenced participants respectively. The paper as a whole reports these results and caveats: The whole spike protein was spanned by vaccine-associated CD4 TCRs, and dominant responses were seen in regions 160-218 and 743-854. Participants were mostly white British and included more females than males, and it was suggested by the authors that clonal diversity may have been underestimated. The 56-69-year group was small, and its depth increase did not reach significance, likely because of low power. Spike-specific TCR breadth and depth rose significantly after two AZD1222 doses compared with day 0 and with MenACWY recipients. Conclusions about previously exposed vaccinees were limited because only 6 or 7 AZD1222 recipients were SARS-CoV-2 seropositive at baseline. Because no day 14 peak-response samples were available, the repertoires could be characterized only after the peak T cell response. Reportedly, close to half of the unique spike-specific TCRs recognized epitopes lying outside the regions that are mutated in the B.1.351 and B.1.1.7 variants.

The CDR3 regions of human TCRbeta chains were analyzed by immunosequencing. From the authors' description of their analysis: TCRs in the repertoires were compared against a reference library of SARS-CoV-2-specific TCRs that had been generated with the MIRA antigen-specificity platform. Breadth was defined as the fraction of unique TCRs that were SARS-CoV-2-associated. Depth was defined as the fraction of total T cells that were SARS-CoV-2-associated. Using the MIRA data, each spike-specific TCR was assigned both to the spike region to which the TCR was reactive and to a CD4 or CD8 class. Log10-transformed breadth and depth values were compared by one-way ANOVA with Sidak's multiple comparisons tests. TCRdb's version of the immuneACCESS table is confined to in-frame rearrangements and falls short of the full clone set. An unresolved V gene accounts for under half of the shortfall where checked; the remainder is of unknown origin. V and J calls and clone size are as listed in that table; D and trimming were resolved from the DNA. The sample yields about 150,000 clones; approximately 89% were counted once. Approximately 5% of the sample rests with the top ten.

The CDR3 goes from the cysteine to the phenylalanine over 13 residues. This entry keeps only the CDR3 DNA: 39 bases, framed from base 1. The germline V gene (reference sequence) provides CDR1 LGHDT and CDR2 YNNKEL. At the junction V is shortened by 0 bases and J by 5 bases, with 8 bases in between. Points on this clone: The antigen this receptor binds is unknown. There are no base qualities to consult, and no much larger clone falls within one base.

Reading the label with the study, this specimen's time point is: baseline before first vaccination. Vaccinee samples came from UK trials COV001 and COV002, including a single-blind randomized controlled phase 2/3 trial of AZD1222 (ChAdOx1 nCoV-19) in healthy adults. Trial participant PBMC samples were collected at day 0 and day 28 after the second dose for TCRbeta chain sequencing. Here the sequenced sample was peripheral blood, taken on day 0 of AZD1222 vaccination. This TCR derives from an adult in good health. The sequence joins TRBV3-1 (or the pseudogene TRBV3-2) to TRBJ2-7; no D gene call is confident. The bases are TGTGCCAGCAGCCAAGAGCTAGTAGACGAGCAGTACTTC. It translates to CASSQELVDEQYF.